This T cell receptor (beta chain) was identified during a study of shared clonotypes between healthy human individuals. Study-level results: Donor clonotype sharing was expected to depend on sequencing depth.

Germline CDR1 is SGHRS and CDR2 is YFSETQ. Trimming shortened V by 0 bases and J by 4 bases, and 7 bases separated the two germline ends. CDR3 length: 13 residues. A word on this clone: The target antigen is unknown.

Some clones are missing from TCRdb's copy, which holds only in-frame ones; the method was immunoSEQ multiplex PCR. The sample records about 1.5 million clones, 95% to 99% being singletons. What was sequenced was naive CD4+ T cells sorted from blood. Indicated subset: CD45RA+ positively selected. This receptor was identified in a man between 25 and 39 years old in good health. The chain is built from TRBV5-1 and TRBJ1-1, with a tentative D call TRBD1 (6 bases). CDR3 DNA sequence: TGCGCCAGCAGCTTGGACAGGGTCACTGAAGCTTTCTTT. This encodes CASSLDRVTEAFF.